The next 2 T cell receptor beta chains were all read from a single sample in a study of T cell changes during pregnancy in multiple sclerosis. Clones were sequenced by immunoSEQ multiplex PCR, and TCRdb holds only the in-frame ones, with some missing. Here the sample spans some 110,000 clones, roughly 92% being singletons. Here the sequenced sample was peripheral blood, taken in the third trimester of pregnancy. Source of these receptors: a female donor with multiple sclerosis, enrolled in a pregnancy study.

The V gene is TRBV28, the J gene TRBJ2-6, with a tentative D call TRBD2 (6 bases). CDR1 and CDR2 from the germline V gene are MDHEN and SYDVKM. The CDR3 extends over 15 amino acids. V was cut by 4 bases and J by 1 base, with 8 bases left in between. The CDR3 sequence is CASSSGSSGANVLTF. The CDR3 DNA follows: TGTGCCAGCAGTTCCGGGAGTTCTGGGGCCAACGTCCTGACTTTC.

The chain has TRBV5-1 and TRBJ1-3, with D unresolved. The CDR3 contains 14 residues. Trimming stripped 4 bases from V and 0 bases from J, with 8 bases between. CDR1 SGHRS and CDR2 YFSETQ come from the germline V gene. The CDR3 DNA reads as TGCGCCAGCAGCCCGGGGAGCTCTGGAAACACCATATATTTT. It encodes CASSPGSSGNTIYF.